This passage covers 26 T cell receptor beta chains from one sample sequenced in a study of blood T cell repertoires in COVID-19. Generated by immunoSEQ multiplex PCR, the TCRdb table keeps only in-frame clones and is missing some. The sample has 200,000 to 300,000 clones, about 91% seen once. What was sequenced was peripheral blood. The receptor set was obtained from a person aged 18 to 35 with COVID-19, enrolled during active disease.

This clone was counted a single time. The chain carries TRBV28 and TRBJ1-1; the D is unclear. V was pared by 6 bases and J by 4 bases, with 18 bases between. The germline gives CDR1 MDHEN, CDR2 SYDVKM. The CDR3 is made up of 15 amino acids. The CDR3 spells CASSSRREGATEAFF. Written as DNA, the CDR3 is TGTGCCAGCAGCTCCCGACGGGAGGGAGCCACTGAAGCTTTCTTT.

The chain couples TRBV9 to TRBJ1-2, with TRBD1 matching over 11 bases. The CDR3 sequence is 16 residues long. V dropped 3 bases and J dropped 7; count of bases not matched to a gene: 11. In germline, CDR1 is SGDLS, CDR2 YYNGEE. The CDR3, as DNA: TGTGCCAGCAGCGGGACCGGGACAGGGGGTAAGGGTGGCTACACCTTC. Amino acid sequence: CASSGTGTGGKGGYTF.

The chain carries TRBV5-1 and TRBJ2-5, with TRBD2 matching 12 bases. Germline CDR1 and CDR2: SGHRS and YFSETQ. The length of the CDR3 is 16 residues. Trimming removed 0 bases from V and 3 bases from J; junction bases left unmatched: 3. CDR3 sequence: CASSLASGRAKETQYF. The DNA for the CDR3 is TGCGCCAGCAGCTTGGCTAGCGGGAGGGCAAAAGAGACCCAGTACTTC.

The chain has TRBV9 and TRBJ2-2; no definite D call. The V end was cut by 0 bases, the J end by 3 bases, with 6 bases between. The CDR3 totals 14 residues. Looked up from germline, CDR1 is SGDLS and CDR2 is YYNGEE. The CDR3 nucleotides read TGTGCCAGCAGCGTAGCCCCTTACACCGGGGAGCTGTTTTTT. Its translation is CASSVAPYTGELFF.

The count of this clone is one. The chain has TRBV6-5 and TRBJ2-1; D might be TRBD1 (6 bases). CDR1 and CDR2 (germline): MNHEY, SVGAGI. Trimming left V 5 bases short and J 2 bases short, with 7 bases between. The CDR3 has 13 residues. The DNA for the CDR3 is TGTGCCAGCAGTCGGGACACCTACAATGAGCAGTTCTTC. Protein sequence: CASSRDTYNEQFF.

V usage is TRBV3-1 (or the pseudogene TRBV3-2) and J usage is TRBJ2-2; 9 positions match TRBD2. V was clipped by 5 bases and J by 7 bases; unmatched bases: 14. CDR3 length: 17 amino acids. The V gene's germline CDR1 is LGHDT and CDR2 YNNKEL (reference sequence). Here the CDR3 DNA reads TGTGCCAGCAGCGCCTTCGGGGCGGGAGGGCCTAGCGGGGAGCTGTTTTTT. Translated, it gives CASSAFGAGGPSGELFF.

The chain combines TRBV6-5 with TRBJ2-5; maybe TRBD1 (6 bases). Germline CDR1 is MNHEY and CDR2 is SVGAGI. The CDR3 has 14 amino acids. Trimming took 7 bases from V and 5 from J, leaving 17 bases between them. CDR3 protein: CASKYDGRGETQYF. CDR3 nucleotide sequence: TGTGCCAGCAAATACGATGGCAGGGGCGAGACCCAGTACTTC.

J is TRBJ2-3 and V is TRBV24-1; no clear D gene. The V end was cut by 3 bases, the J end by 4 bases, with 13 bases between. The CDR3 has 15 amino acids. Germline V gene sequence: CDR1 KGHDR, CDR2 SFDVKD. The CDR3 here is CATSDNIALPDTQYF. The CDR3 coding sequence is TGTGCCACCAGTGATAACATAGCCTTGCCAGATACGCAGTATTTT.

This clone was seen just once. DNA of the CDR3: TGTGCTACGGACAGGGCTAGCACAGATACGCAGTATTTT. It specifies CATDRASTDTQYF. This chain joins TRBV30 and TRBJ2-3; 8 bases align to TRBD1. The V gene's germline CDR1 is GTSNPN and CDR2 SVGIG (reference sequence). The CDR3 length is 13 residues.

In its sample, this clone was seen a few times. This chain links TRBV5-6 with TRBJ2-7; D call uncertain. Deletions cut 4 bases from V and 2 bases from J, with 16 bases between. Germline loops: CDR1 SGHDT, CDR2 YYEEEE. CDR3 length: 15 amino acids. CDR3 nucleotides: TGTGCCAGCAGCACCTTTAGACTGGTACCCTACGAGCAGTACTTC. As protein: CASSTFRLVPYEQYF.

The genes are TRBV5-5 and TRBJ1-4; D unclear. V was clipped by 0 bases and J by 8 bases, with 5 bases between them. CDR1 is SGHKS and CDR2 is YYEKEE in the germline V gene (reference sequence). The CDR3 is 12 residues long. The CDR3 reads CASSLAGEKLFF. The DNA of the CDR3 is TGTGCCAGCAGCTTGGCGGGAGAAAAACTGTTTTTT.

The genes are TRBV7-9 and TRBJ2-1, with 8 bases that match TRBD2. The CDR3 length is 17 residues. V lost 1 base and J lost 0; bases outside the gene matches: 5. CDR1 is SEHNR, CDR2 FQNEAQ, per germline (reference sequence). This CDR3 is CASSLGVTSGSYNEQFF. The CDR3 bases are TGTGCCAGCAGCTTAGGGGTCACTAGCGGCTCCTACAATGAGCAGTTCTTC.

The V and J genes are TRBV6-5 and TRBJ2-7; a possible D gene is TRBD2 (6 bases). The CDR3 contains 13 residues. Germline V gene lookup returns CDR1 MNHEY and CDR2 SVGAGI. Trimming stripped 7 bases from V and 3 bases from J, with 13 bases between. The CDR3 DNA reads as TGTGCCAGCACAAACGGAGGGATCTACGAGCAGTACTTC. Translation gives CASTNGGIYEQYF.

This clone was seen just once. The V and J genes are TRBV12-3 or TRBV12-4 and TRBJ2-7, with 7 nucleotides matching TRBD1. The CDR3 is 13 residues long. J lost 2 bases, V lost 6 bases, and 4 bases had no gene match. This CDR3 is CASSVGTAYEQYF. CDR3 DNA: TGTGCCAGCAGCGTCGGGACAGCCTACGAGCAGTACTTC.

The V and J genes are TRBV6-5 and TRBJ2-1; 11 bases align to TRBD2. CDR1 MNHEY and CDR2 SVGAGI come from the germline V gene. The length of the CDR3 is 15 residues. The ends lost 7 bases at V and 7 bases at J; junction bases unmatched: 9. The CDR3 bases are TGTGCCAGCAAAGAACTAGCGGGAGATGGAAATGAGCAGTTCTTC. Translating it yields CASKELAGDGNEQFF.

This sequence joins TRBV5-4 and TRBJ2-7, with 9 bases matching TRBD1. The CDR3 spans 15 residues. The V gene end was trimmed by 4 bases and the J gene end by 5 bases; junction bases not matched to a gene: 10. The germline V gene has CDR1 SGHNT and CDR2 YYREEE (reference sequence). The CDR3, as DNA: TGTGCCAGCAGCCCCAGAGGACAGGGGATGGACGAGCAGTACTTC. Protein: CASSPRGQGMDEQYF.

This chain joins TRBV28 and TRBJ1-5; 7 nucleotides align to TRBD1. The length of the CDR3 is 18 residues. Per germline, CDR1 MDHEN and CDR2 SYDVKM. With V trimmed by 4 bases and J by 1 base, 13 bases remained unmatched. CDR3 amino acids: CASSYPQDRSESNQPQHF. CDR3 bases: TGTGCCAGCAGTTACCCCCAGGACAGGAGCGAAAGCAATCAGCCCCAGCATTTT.

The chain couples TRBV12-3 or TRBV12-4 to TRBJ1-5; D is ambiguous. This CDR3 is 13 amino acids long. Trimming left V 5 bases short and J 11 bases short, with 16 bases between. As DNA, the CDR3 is TGTGCCAGCAGTGGAGATACTCCCCGGTCCCAGCATTTT. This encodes CASSGDTPRSQHF.

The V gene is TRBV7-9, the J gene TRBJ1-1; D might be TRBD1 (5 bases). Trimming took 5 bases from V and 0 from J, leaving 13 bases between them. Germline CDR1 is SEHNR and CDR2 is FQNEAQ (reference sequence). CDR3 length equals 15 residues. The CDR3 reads CASSPPQGMNTEAFF. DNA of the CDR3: TGTGCCAGCAGCCCCCCGCAGGGCATGAACACTGAAGCTTTCTTT. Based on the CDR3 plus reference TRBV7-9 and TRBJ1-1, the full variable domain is DTGVSQNPRHKITKRGQNVTFRCDPISEHNRLYWYRQTLGQGPEFLTYFQNEAQLEKSRLLSDRFSAERPKGSFSTLEIQRTEQGDSAMYLCASSPPQGMNTEAFFGQGTRLTVV.

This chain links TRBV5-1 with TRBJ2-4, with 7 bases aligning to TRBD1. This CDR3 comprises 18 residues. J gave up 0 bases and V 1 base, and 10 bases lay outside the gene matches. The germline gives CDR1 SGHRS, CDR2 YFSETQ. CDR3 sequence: CASSLSSGGLLAKNIQYF. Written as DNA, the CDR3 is TGCGCCAGCAGCTTGAGTTCAGGGGGATTGTTAGCCAAAAACATTCAGTACTTC.

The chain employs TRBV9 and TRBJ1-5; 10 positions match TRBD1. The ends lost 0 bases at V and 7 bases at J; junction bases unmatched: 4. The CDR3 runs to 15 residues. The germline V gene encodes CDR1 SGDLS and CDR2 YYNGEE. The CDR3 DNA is TGTGCCAGCAGCGTAGATGGGACAGGGGACCAGCCCCAGCATTTT. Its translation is CASSVDGTGDQPQHF.

CDR3 in amino acids: CASSPGQANTGELFF. The CDR3 nucleotides are TGTGCCAGTAGTCCGGGACAGGCGAACACCGGGGAGCTGTTTTTT. The rearrangement joins TRBV19 to TRBJ2-2, with TRBD1 identical over 8 bases. This CDR3 spans 15 amino acids. The germline gives CDR1 LNHDA, CDR2 SQIVND (reference sequence). V lost 5 bases and J lost 0; bases outside the gene matches: 2.

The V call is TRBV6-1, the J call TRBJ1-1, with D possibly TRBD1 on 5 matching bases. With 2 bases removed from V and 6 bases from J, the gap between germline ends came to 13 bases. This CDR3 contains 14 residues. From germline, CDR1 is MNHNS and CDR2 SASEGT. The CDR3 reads CASSEIAKGAEAFF. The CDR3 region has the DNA TGTGCCAGCAGTGAAATAGCCAAAGGGGCTGAAGCTTTCTTT.

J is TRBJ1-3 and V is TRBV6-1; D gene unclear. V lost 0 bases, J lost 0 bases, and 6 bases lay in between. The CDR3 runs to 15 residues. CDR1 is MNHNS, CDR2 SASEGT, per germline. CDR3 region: CASSEAKSSGNTIYF. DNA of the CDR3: TGTGCCAGCAGTGAAGCAAAGAGCTCTGGAAACACCATATATTTT.

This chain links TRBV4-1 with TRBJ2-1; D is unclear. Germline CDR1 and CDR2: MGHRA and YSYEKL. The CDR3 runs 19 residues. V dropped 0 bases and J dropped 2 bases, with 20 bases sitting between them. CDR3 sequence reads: CASSQDGGQAKLTYNEQFF. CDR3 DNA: TGCGCCAGCAGCCAAGATGGCGGCCAAGCTAAGCTCACCTACAATGAGCAGTTCTTC.

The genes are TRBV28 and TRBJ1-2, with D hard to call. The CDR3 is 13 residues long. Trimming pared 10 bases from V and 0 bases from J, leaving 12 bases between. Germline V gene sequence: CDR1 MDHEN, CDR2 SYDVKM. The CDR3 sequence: CATQDTANYGYTF. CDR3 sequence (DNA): TGTGCCACCCAAGACACAGCTAACTATGGCTACACCTTC.